The 22 T cell receptor beta chains given below trace back to one sample, sequenced in a study of blood T cell repertoires in COVID-19. Some clones are missing from TCRdb's copy, which holds only in-frame ones; the method was immunoSEQ multiplex PCR. This sample has hundreds of thousands of clones; about nine tenths occur once, and the top ten carry roughly 2%. The sequencing input was peripheral blood. The source is a woman between 45 and 60 years old who had recovered from COVID-19.

A note on this clone: Other DNA sequences from this sample encode an identical CDR3 as well. The chain carries TRBV10-3 and TRBJ1-1; 8 bases line up with TRBD1. There are 14 residues in the CDR3. J gave up 1 base and V 6 bases, and 4 bases lay outside the gene matches. The germline CDR1 and CDR2 sequences are ENHRY and SYGVKD. This CDR3 reads CAIRSGTGNTEAFF. The DNA for the CDR3 is TGTGCCATCAGGTCCGGGACAGGGAACACTGAAGCTTTCTTT.

This clone was seen only once. The V call is TRBV19, the J call TRBJ2-6; D is uncertain. V gave up 3 bases and J gave up 4 bases, with 7 bases separating them. The CDR3 totals 14 residues. Germline CDR1 LNHDA, CDR2 SQIVND (reference sequence). The CDR3 protein is CASSIFAGANVLTF. The CDR3 nucleotides read TGTGCCAGTAGTATCTTTGCGGGGGCCAACGTCCTGACTTTC.

CDR3 bases: TGTGCCAGCAAACAGGGGGGGAAACTGTTTTTT. Translation gives CASKQGGKLFF. The V call is TRBV2, the J call TRBJ1-4, with TRBD1 matching over 8 bases. Germline trimming cut 7 bases from V and 11 bases from J; bases unmatched to any gene: 3. Germline lookup yields CDR1 SNHLY and CDR2 FYNNEI. This CDR3 region has 11 residues.

This clone was recorded only once. The V gene is TRBV7-8, the J gene TRBJ2-5, with TRBD1 identical over 9 bases. The V gene end was trimmed by 5 bases and the J gene end by 4 bases; junction bases not matched to a gene: 5. Germline-derived CDR1 and CDR2 are SGHVS and FQNEAQ. This CDR3 has 14 residues. The CDR3 loop is CASSEPGQGETQYF. DNA of the CDR3: TGTGCCAGCAGCGAACCGGGACAGGGAGAGACCCAGTACTTC.

The V and J genes are TRBV7-2 and TRBJ2-2; 7 bases agree with TRBD1. V lost 1 base and J lost 5; bases outside the gene matches: 10. CDR1 is SGHTA and CDR2 is FQGNSA in the germline V gene. This CDR3 has 17 residues. This CDR3 reads CASSLDPPGTATGELFF. CDR3 bases: TGTGCCAGCAGCTTAGACCCACCTGGGACAGCTACCGGGGAGCTGTTTTTT. Together with reference TRBV7-2 and TRBJ2-2, the CDR3 gives the full variable domain: GAGVSQSPSNKVTEKGKDVELRCDPISGHTALYWYRQSLGQGLEFLIYFQGNSAPDKSGLPSDRFSAERTGGSVSTLTIQRTQQEDSAVYLCASSLDPPGTATGELFFGEGSRLTVL.

The chain links TRBV7-8 to TRBJ1-2; weak D call: TRBD1 (6 bases). There are 18 residues in the CDR3. In germline, CDR1 is SGHVS, CDR2 FQNEAQ. V was shortened by 5 bases and J by 1 base, with 23 bases between the two germline ends. This CDR3 is CASSAGDGGRSLNYGYTF. As DNA, the CDR3 is TGTGCCAGCAGCGCAGGGGACGGCGGTAGAAGCCTTAACTATGGCTACACCTTC.

V gene TRBV7-4 combines with J gene TRBJ2-1; tentatively, D is TRBD1 (5 bases). Germline-derived CDR1 and CDR2 are SGHVT and SQSDAQ. V was trimmed by 0 bases and J by 5 bases, leaving 14 bases between them. This CDR3 spans 16 amino acids. The CDR3 DNA is TGTGCCAGCAGCTTAGCGCGAGGACAAGGCCACAATGAGCAGTTCTTC. It encodes CASSLARGQGHNEQFF.

There are a few counts of this clone. V gene TRBV6-1 combines with J gene TRBJ2-5, with D perhaps matching TRBD2 (6 bases). The germline V gene has CDR1 MNHNS and CDR2 SASEGT. V lost 0 bases and J lost 5, with 13 bases in between. There are 15 residues in the CDR3. CDR3 nucleotides: TGTGCCAGCAGTGAAGCGCTTCTAGGGAGGGAGACCCAGTACTTC. This codes for CASSEALLGRETQYF.

The genes are TRBV28 and TRBJ1-6; 8 bases line up with TRBD1. With V trimmed by 8 bases and J by 8 bases, 11 bases remained unmatched. Germline CDR1 reads MDHEN; CDR2 reads SYDVKM. There are 15 residues in the CDR3. DNA of the CDR3: TGTGCCAGCCTGGCCGAGACAGGGGTTGATTCACCCCTCCACTTT. This sequence encodes CASLAETGVDSPLHF.

The chain employs TRBV9 and TRBJ2-3, with 8 bases lining up with TRBD2. Germline loops: CDR1 SGDLS, CDR2 YYNGEE. The V gene end was trimmed by 0 bases and the J gene end by 5 bases; junction bases not matched to a gene: 5. This CDR3 comprises 15 residues. The CDR3 region is CASSVGAGGGDTQYF. CDR3 in DNA: TGTGCCAGCAGCGTAGGGGCGGGAGGAGGAGATACGCAGTATTTT.

V is TRBV7-3 and J is TRBJ2-2; no reliable D call. Germline V gene lookup returns CDR1 SGHTA and CDR2 FQGTGA. Trimming stripped 4 bases from V and 4 bases from J, with 4 bases between. The CDR3 runs 12 residues. In nucleotides, the CDR3 is TGTGCCAGCAGCTCCATCACCGGGGAGCTGTTTTTT. Translation: CASSSITGELFF.

The rearrangement links TRBV6-5 to TRBJ1-2; no firm D call. CDR3 size: 13 residues. CDR1 is MNHEY, CDR2 SVGAGI, per germline. The ends were cut back, 4 bases at V and 0 bases at J, with 6 bases in the middle. CDR3 region: CASSFTSNYGYTF. CDR3 DNA: TGTGCCAGCAGTTTTACTTCTAACTATGGCTACACCTTC.

The table lists this clone with a few counts. The gene calls are TRBV24-1 and TRBJ1-5; D might be TRBD1 (5 bases). CDR1 and CDR2 (germline): KGHDR, SFDVKD. The CDR3 loop spans 14 amino acids. Deletions cut 7 bases from V and 7 bases from J, with 16 bases between. Here the CDR3 reads CATRGRDVLQPQHF. The CDR3 nucleotides are TGTGCCACCAGGGGGAGGGACGTATTGCAGCCCCAGCATTTT.

The chain employs TRBV6-2 or TRBV6-3 and TRBJ1-6, with a weak D call TRBD1 (5 bases). The CDR3 has 17 residues. V lost 0 bases and J lost 1, with 10 bases in between. Germline CDR1 reads MNHEY; CDR2 reads SVGEGT. CDR3 in amino acids: CASSYSPGVSYNSPLHF. CDR3 nucleotides: TGTGCCAGCAGTTACTCGCCGGGGGTTTCCTATAATTCACCCCTCCACTTT.

The J gene is TRBJ2-1, the V gene TRBV9; unclear D gene. Looked up from germline, CDR1 is SGDLS and CDR2 is YYNGEE. The ends were cut back, 0 bases at V and 4 bases at J, with 5 bases in the middle. This CDR3 has 13 residues. The CDR3 reads CASSVAQYNEQFF. The CDR3 DNA sequence: TGTGCCAGCAGCGTAGCCCAGTACAATGAGCAGTTCTTC. Full variable domain (remainder filled in from reference TRBV9 and TRBJ2-1): DSGVTQTPKHLITATGQRVTLRCSPRSGDLSVYWYQQSLDQGLQFLIQYYNGEERAKGNILERFSAQQFPDLHSELNLSSLELGDSALYFCASSVAQYNEQFFGPGTRLTVL.

The chain joins TRBV13 to TRBJ1-1; D is uncertain. The CDR3 is made up of 13 amino acids. Trimming pared 1 base from V and 2 bases from J, leaving 5 bases between. Germline CDR1 reads PRHDT; CDR2 reads FYEKMQ (reference sequence). Here the CDR3 reads CASSLAVNTEAFF. The CDR3, as DNA: TGTGCCAGCAGCTTAGCAGTAAACACTGAAGCTTTCTTT.

The V gene is TRBV21-1, the J gene TRBJ2-1; the D call TRBD2 from the table was never checked on the DNA. TRBV21-1 is reported as a pseudogene. The CDR3 extends over 17 amino acids. The CDR3 region has the DNA TGTGCCAGCAGCAAAGTGGTGTTAGCGGGGGAATACAATGAGCAGTTCTTC. Translated, it gives CASSKVVLAGEYNEQFF.

V is TRBV5-1 and J is TRBJ2-3; D is undetermined. Germline V gives CDR1 SGHRS, CDR2 YFSETQ. Trimming removed 0 bases at V and 2 bases at J, with 10 bases between. The CDR3 is made up of 15 amino acids. CDR3: CASSLDRLNTDTQYF. In DNA form, the CDR3 reads TGCGCCAGCAGCTTGGATCGCCTAAACACAGATACGCAGTATTTT.

This clone was observed a handful of times. The genes are TRBV14 and TRBJ1-1, with no clear D. The CDR3 consists of 14 residues. Per germline, CDR1 SGHDN and CDR2 FVKESK. Trimming removed 3 bases at V and 1 base at J, with 9 bases between. The CDR3: CASSHHSTNTEAFF. The CDR3 DNA reads as TGTGCCAGCAGCCATCATTCTACGAACACTGAAGCTTTCTTT.

This clone was seen once. The J gene is TRBJ2-7, the V gene TRBV18; 8 bases are shared with TRBD2. The CDR3 runs 16 residues. J gave up 0 bases and V 3 bases, and 7 bases lay outside the gene matches. Germline CDR1 KGHSH, CDR2 LQKENI. This chain's CDR3 is CASSPRTSLSSYEQYF. As DNA, the CDR3 is TGTGCCAGCTCACCCCGGACTAGCCTCAGCTCCTACGAGCAGTACTTC.

This clone was counted between two and nine times. The chain joins TRBV5-5 to TRBJ1-2; the match to TRBD1 covers 7 bases. With 4 bases clipped from V and 9 bases from J, the junction kept 9 bases outside the gene matches. The CDR3 length is 13 residues. Germline V gene data show CDR1 as SGHKS and CDR2 as YYEKEE (reference sequence). The chain's CDR3 is CASSVDRVLRYTF. CDR3 in DNA: TGTGCCAGCAGCGTAGACAGGGTCCTGCGCTACACCTTC. Using reference TRBV5-5 and TRBJ1-2 for the parts outside the CDR3, the full variable domain is DAGVTQSPTHLIKTRGQQVTLRCSPISGHKSVSWYQQVLGQGPQFIFQYYEKEERGRGNFPDRFSARQFPNYSSELNVNALLLGDSALYLCASSVDRVLRYTFGSGTRLTVV.

This clone was seen more than once but under ten times. The chain recombines TRBV9 with TRBJ1-3, with D unresolved. Looked up from germline, CDR1 is SGDLS and CDR2 is YYNGEE. The V gene lost 3 bases and the J gene lost 1 base, with 11 bases spanning the gap. This CDR3 has 15 amino acids. In DNA form, the CDR3 reads TGTGCCAGCAGCGCCTCGACGGGTTCTGGAAACACCATATATTTT. Protein: CASSASTGSGNTIYF.